These T cell receptor beta chains were read from a single sample in a study of cytomegalovirus exposure and HLA in healthy donors. Clones were read by immunoSEQ multiplex PCR, and TCRdb kept only the in-frame ones, dropping some. The sample has around 110,000 clones, around 76% seen once; the top ten hold 5% to 7.5%. Sequencing was carried out using PBMCs. These TCRs come from a woman between 45 and 60 years old in good health and CMV-seropositive. Each CDR3 is given with its conserved first and last residue. Each record gives: clone size, J gene, CDR3 length, D gene, V gene, CDR3 DNA, CDR3 protein. D genes are given only for firm matches. The listing skips clone size in some rows; elsewhere it reads once, few, many or a size class.

>once|TRBJ2-2|17|TRBD2|TRBV10-3
TGTGCCATCAGAGCTAGCGGGGGGGCCTCGGGCACCGGGGAGCTGTTTTTT
CAIRASGGASGTGELFF
>NA|TRBJ1-1|16|NA|TRBV11-1
TGTGCCAGCAGCTCACGACGAGGGGGAATGAACACTGAAGCTTTCTTT
CASSSRRGGMNTEAFF
>NA|TRBJ1-6|16|NA|TRBV19
TGTGCCAGTAGCACGGGGAGGTCAGGGTCGAATTCACCCCTCCACTTT
CASSTGRSGSNSPLHF
>few|TRBJ2-7|13|NA|TRBV29-1
TGCAGCGTTGAAGAAGGAACGGGGTACGAGCAGTACTTC
CSVEEGTGYEQYF
>NA|TRBJ1-1|13|NA|TRBV7-2
TGTGCCAGCAGCTTAATGAGGAACACTGAAGCTTTCTTT
CASSLMRNTEAFF
>NA|TRBJ2-5|18|TRBD1|TRBV7-6
TGTGCCAGCAGCTTATCTCCCGGACAGGGAAGGTTACAAGAGACCCAGTACTTC
CASSLSPGQGRLQETQYF
>once|TRBJ2-1|17|TRBD2|TRBV4-2
TGTGCCAGCAGCCGGCGGGATCAGCGGGGGGGCTACAATGAGCAGTTCTTC
CASSRRDQRGGYNEQFF
>NA|TRBJ1-2|13|TRBD1|TRBV9
TGTGCCAGCAGCGCGGGACAGGGGGTCGGCTACACCTTC
CASSAGQGVGYTF
>NA|TRBJ1-3|15|NA|TRBV18
TGTGCCAGCTCACCACCGACAACCTCTGGAAACACCATATATTTT
CASSPPTTSGNTIYF
>few|TRBJ1-2|15|NA|TRBV6-5
TGTGCCAGCAGTTACTCGGGGGCGGAGAACTATGGCTACACCTTC
CASSYSGAENYGYTF
>once|TRBJ1-1|16|NA|TRBV4-1
TGCGCCAGCAGCCAAGATGTTTTGTTCAGGAACACTGAAGCTTTCTTT
CASSQDVLFRNTEAFF
>NA|TRBJ1-6|17|NA|TRBV28
TGTGCCAGCAGTCTAGAGGGGGTATTAGTGTATAATTCACCCCTCCACTTT
CASSLEGVLVYNSPLHF
>few|TRBJ1-5|15|TRBD1|TRBV4-1
TGCGCCAGCAGCCAAGATGGACAGGGGACTCAGCCCCAGCATTTT
CASSQDGQGTQPQHF